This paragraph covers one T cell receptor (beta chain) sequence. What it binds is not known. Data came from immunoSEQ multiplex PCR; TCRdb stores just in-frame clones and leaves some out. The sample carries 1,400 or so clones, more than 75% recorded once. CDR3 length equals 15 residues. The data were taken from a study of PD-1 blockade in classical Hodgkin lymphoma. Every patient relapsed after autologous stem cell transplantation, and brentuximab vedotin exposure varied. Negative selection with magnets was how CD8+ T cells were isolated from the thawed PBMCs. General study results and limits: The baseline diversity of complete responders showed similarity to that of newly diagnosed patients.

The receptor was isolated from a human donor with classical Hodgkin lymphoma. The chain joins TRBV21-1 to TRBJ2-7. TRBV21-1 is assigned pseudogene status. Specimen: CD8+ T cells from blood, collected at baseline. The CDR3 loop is CASSKVSRRSYEQYF. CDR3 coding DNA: TGTGCCAGCAGCAAAGTATCCCGCCGATCCTACGAGCAGTACTTC.